This T cell receptor beta chain was recovered during a study of T cells in Graves' hyperthyroidism and ophthalmopathy. TCR beta CDR3 regions were amplified from RNA. When the TCR CDR3 underwent first-round RT-PCR, the HTBI primer set was used. TCRdb ran MiXCR on the multiplex PCR reads and lists one entry per CDR3 protein. The sample has approximately 370,000 distinct CDR3 sequences; about 15% are singletons. V lost 3 bases and J 0 bases, leaving 10 bases between the germline ends. CDR3 length: 15 amino acids. This clonotype was found many times. Sequencing used blood. This sequence joins TRBV12-3 or TRBV12-4 and TRBJ2-3; TRBD2 is a possible D gene (6 bases). The receptor's source is a young woman with Graves' hyperthyroidism. This chain's CDR3 is CASSFSGYSTDTQYF. The CDR3 bases are TGTGCCAGCAGTTTCAGCGGGTATAGCACAGATACGCAGTATTTT.